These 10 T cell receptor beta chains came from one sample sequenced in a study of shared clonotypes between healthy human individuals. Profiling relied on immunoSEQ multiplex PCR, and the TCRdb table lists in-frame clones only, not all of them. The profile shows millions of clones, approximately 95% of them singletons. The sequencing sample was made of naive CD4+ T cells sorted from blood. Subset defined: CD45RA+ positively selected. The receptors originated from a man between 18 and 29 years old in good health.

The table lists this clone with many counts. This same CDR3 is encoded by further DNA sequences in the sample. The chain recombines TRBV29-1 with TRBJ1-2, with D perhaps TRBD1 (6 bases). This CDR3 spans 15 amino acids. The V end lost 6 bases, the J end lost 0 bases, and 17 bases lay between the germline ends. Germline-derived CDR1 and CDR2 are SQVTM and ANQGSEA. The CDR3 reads CSVSPQGYTNYGYTF. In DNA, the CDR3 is TGCAGCGTATCTCCACAGGGCTATACTAACTATGGCTACACCTTC.

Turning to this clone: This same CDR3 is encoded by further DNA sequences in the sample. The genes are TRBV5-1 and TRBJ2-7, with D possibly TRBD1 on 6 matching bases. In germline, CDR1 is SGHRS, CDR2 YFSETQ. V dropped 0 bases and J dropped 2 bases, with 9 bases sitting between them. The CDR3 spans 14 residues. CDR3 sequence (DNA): TGCGCCAGCAGCTTGGAACAGGGCCCCTACGAGCAGTACTTC. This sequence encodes CASSLEQGPYEQYF.

This chain's CDR3 is CASNQGIGQETQYF. CDR3 DNA sequence: TGCGCCAGCAATCAGGGGATAGGGCAAGAGACCCAGTACTTC. This sequence joins TRBV5-1 and TRBJ2-5, with TRBD1 as a possible D gene (6 bases). Trimming pared 6 bases from V and 2 bases from J, leaving 14 bases between. This CDR3 has 14 amino acids. The germline gives CDR1 SGHRS, CDR2 YFSETQ.

The CDR3 bases are TGCGCCAGCAGCACGGGACAGGGGGGCTACAATGAGCAGTTCTTC. Its translation: CASSTGQGGYNEQFF. This chain connects TRBV5-1 to TRBJ2-1; 11 bases are a match to TRBD1. Germline V gene lookup returns CDR1 SGHRS and CDR2 YFSETQ. CDR3 length equals 15 residues. V shed 4 bases, J shed 3 bases, and the junction held 3 bases outside the gene matches.

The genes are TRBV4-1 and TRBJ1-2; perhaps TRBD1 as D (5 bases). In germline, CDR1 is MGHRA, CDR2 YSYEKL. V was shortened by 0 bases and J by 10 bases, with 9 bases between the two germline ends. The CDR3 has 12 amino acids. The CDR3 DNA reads TGCGCCAGCAGCCAAGATGCAGGGTCCTACACCTTC. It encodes CASSQDAGSYTF.

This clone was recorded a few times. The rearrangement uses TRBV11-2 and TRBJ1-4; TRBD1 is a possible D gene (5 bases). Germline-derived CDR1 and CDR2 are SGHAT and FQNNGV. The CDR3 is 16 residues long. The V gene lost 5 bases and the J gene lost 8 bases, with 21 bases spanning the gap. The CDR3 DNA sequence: TGTGCCAGCAGCCGCAGGGAGGTTCCTTTGGGGGAAAAACTGTTTTTT. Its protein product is CASSRREVPLGEKLFF.

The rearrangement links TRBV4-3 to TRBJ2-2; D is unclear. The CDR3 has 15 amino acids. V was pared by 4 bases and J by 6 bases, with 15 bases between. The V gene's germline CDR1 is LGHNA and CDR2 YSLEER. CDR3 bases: TGCGCCAGCAGCCTAGAGAACCCACCCGCCGGGGAGCTGTTTTTT. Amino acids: CASSLENPPAGELFF.

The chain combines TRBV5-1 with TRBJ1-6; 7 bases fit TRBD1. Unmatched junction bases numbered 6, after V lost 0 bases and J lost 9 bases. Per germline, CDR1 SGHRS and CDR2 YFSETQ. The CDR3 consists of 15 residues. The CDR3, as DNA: TGCGCCAGCAGCTTGGCCACAGGGGTGGCTTCACCCCTCCACTTT. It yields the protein CASSLATGVASPLHF.

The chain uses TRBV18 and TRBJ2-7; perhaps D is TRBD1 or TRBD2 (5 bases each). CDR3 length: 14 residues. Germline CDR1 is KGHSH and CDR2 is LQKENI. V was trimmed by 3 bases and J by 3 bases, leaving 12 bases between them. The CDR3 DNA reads TGTGCCAGCTCACCCCCAGGGCGGGTCTACGAGCAGTACTTC. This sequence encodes CASSPPGRVYEQYF.

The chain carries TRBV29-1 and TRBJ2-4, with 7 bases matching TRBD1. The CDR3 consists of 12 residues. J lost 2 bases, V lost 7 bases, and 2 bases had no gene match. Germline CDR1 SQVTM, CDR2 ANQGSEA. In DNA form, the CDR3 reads TGCAGCGCGACAGGGACCAAAAACATTCAGTACTTC. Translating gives CSATGTKNIQYF.